These T cell receptor beta chains were read from a single sample in a study of Graves' ophthalmopathy and Graves' hyperthyroidism. Each CDR3 protein is one row after TCRdb ran MiXCR on the multiplex PCR reads. The sample includes 650,000 to 900,000 distinct CDR3 sequences, 40% seen only once; the top ten take 44%. The source material was peripheral blood. The source is an adult man with Graves' ophthalmopathy. The CDR3 runs from the conserved cysteine through the conserved F or W. D genes are given only for firm matches. Where a row states a size, it is once, few, many or the class of an expanded clone; other rows omit it.

d_gene,v_gene,abundance,j_gene,CDR3nt,CDR3aa
-,TRBV7-9,many,TRBJ1-5,TGTGCCAGCAGCGACGGACGGTATTATAGCAATCAGCCCCAGCATTTT,CASSDGRYYSNQPQHF
-,TRBV25-1,-,TRBJ2-2,TGTGCCAGCAGTGCTGTCAAAGAAGGCTACACCGGGGAGCTGTTTTTT,CASSAVKEGYTGELFF
-,TRBV19,-,TRBJ2-7,TGTGCCAGTAGTATGATTCGGAACACCGAACCCTACGAGCAGTACTTC,CASSMIRNTEPYEQYF
-,TRBV19,many,TRBJ2-7,TGTGCCAGTAGCCGCGGAGAGGGTTACGAGCAGTACTTC,CASSRGEGYEQYF
-,TRBV2,-,TRBJ2-5,TGTGCCTGCAGTGCTAAGGGGTTGGGAGAGACCCAGTACTTC,CACSAKGLGETQYF
-,TRBV29-1,-,TRBJ1-1,TGCAGCTTAGGGGACGTGAACACTGAAGCTTTCTTT,CSLGDVNTEAFF
-,TRBV7-8,many,TRBJ1-4,TGTGCCAGCAGCCAACGGACGGGGGCAACTAATGAAAAACTGTTTTTT,CASSQRTGATNEKLFF
TRBD1,TRBV20-1,-,TRBJ2-7,TGCAGTGCTAGTACGGGACAGAACTACGAGCAGTACTTC,CSASTGQNYEQYF
TRBD1,TRBV5-6,few,TRBJ1-3,TGTGCCAGCAGCTCCCTAGACAGGGTAGCCGGAAACACCATATATTTT,CASSSLDRVAGNTIYF
TRBD1,TRBV7-9,many,TRBJ2-7,TGTGCCAGCAGCCCCGCCCCCGGGACAGGAGCCTACGAGCAGTACTTC,CASSPAPGTGAYEQYF
-,TRBV2,-,TRBJ1-1,TGTGCCAGCAGTGAATATCGACAGGCGGGCGCTGAAGCTTTCTTT,CASSEYRQAGAEAFF
-,TRBV20-1,few,TRBJ2-5,TGCAGTGCTAGAGATGAGCAAGAGACCCAGTACTTC,CSARDEQETQYF
-,TRBV4-2,-,TRBJ1-1,TGTGCCAGCAGCCAATCGTACGGAAACACTGAAGCTTTCTTT,CASSQSYGNTEAFF
-,TRBV2,few,TRBJ1-6,TGTGCCAGCAGAAGGCCCTCTAAGGGTTCTAATTCACCCCTCCACTTT,CASRRPSKGSNSPLHF
TRBD1,TRBV2,-,TRBJ2-7,TGTGCCAGCAGCTTGGGCGGGACAGGGAAATCCTACGAGCAGTACTTC,CASSLGGTGKSYEQYF
-,TRBV20-1,-,TRBJ2-7,TGCAGTGCTAGAGGGACAGACTTCTACGAGCAGTACTTC,CSARGTDFYEQYF
-,TRBV12-3/TRBV12-4,-,TRBJ1-2,TGTGCTAGTGGTTCAGGGACACGCCACGGCTACACCTTC,CASGSGTRHGYTF
-,TRBV7-9,-,TRBJ1-2,TGTGCCAGCAGCCCCCCCCCGGCGTATGGCTACACCTTC,CASSPPPAYGYTF
-,TRBV7-2,many,TRBJ1-4,TGTGCCAGCAGCTTCGGAACTAATGAAAAACTGTTTTTT,CASSFGTNEKLFF
-,TRBV9,-,TRBJ1-1,TGTGCCAGCAGCCAAGATTCTCGGAACACTGAAGCTTTCTTT,CASSQDSRNTEAFF
-,TRBV7-9,-,TRBJ1-2,TGTGCCAGCAGTTTACTGGAGGGGAGCTACACCTTC,CASSLLEGSYTF
-,TRBV11-2,many,TRBJ1-2,TGTGCCAGCAGCTTAGAGGCAGGGTTCTATGGCTACACCTTC,CASSLEAGFYGYTF
TRBD1,TRBV9,few,TRBJ1-6,TGTGCCAGCAGCCCACAGGGGGAGAATAATTCACCCCTCCACTTT,CASSPQGENNSPLHF
TRBD1,TRBV20-1,few,TRBJ1-2,TGCAGTGTTCCGAAGACAGGGAGGCACTTTGGCTACACCTTC,CSVPKTGRHFGYTF
TRBD1,TRBV10-2,-,TRBJ1-2,TGTGCCAGCAGCCAATGGACAGGGGGAGACTATGGCTACACCTTC,CASSQWTGGDYGYTF
-,TRBV5-6,few,TRBJ1-6,TGTGCCAGCAGCTTGATAACGGGACGGGATTCACCCCTCCACTTT,CASSLITGRDSPLHF
TRBD1,TRBV11-2,-,TRBJ1-4,TGTGCCAGCAGCCCTAAACAGGGGGCTAATGAAAAACTGTTTTTT,CASSPKQGANEKLFF
-,TRBV10-2,-,TRBJ1-5,TGTGCCAGCAGGCTGTGGGGTAGCAATCAGCCCCAGCATTTT,CASRLWGSNQPQHF
-,TRBV5-8,few,TRBJ2-5,TGTGCCAGCAGTTTACTAGGTTTTAAAGAGACCCAGTACTTC,CASSLLGFKETQYF
-,TRBV29-1,few,TRBJ2-7,TGCAGCGCCTCCGACAGGAGCTCCTACGAGCAGTACTTC,CSASDRSSYEQYF
TRBD1,TRBV12-3/TRBV12-4,-,TRBJ1-3,TGTGCCAGCCAGACAGGGGCGTCTGGAAACACCATATATTTT,CASQTGASGNTIYF
TRBD1,TRBV24-1,-,TRBJ2-6,TGTGCCACCAGTGACCCAGGGACAGGGGAGTCCGGGGCCAACGTCCTGACTTTC,CATSDPGTGESGANVLTF
TRBD1,TRBV19,-,TRBJ2-5,TGTGCCAGTAGTATACCAGGGGGCTCAGAGACCCAGTACTTC,CASSIPGGSETQYF
-,TRBV15,many,TRBJ1-1,TGTGCCACCAGCAGACTAGACTCTACAGCTTTCTTT,CATSRLDSTAFF
-,TRBV10-3,many,TRBJ2-5,TGTGCCATCAGCCCGGGCCAAGAGACCCAGTACTTC,CAISPGQETQYF
-,TRBV29-1,-,TRBJ2-2,TGCGGCGTTGAAAGAGGGGGTATCACCGGGGAGCTGTTTTTT,CGVERGGITGELFF
-,TRBV14,many,TRBJ1-1,TGTGCCAGCAGCCAAGAGGATTCTGTGACTGAAGCTTTCTTT,CASSQEDSVTEAFF
-,TRBV9,many,TRBJ2-5,TGTGCCAGCAGCGTAAGTCAGGGTGGAGAGACCCAGTACTTC,CASSVSQGGETQYF
TRBD1,TRBV19,-,TRBJ2-2,TGTGCCAGTAGTGTGGAGGGGACAGGGTTCACCGGGGAGCTGTTTTTT,CASSVEGTGFTGELFF
-,TRBV10-3,many,TRBJ1-4,TGTGCCATCAGTGAGTCGCGGGAATGGGGTGAAAAACTGTTTTTT,CAISESREWGEKLFF
TRBD1,TRBV29-1,-,TRBJ1-6,TGCAGCGTTGGGCCTAGCAGGACAGGGGAGAATTCACCCCTCCACTTT,CSVGPSRTGENSPLHF
-,TRBV19,few,TRBJ2-7,TGTGCCAGTAGTATGGAGGGGGTTCAGGACGAGCAGTACTTC,CASSMEGVQDEQYF
-,TRBV15,many,TRBJ2-7,TGTGCCACCAGCACAAACAGGCCGGCTCTCGAGCAGTACTTC,CATSTNRPALEQYF
-,TRBV19,-,TRBJ1-4,TGTGCCAGTAGTATGATGTGGGGGGAAAAACTGTTTTTT,CASSMMWGEKLFF
-,TRBV6-5,many,TRBJ1-1,TGTGCCAGCAGTTACGAAGGGAGGAACACTGAAGCTTTCTTT,CASSYEGRNTEAFF
-,TRBV11-2,many,TRBJ2-7,TGTGCCAGCACAAACCTGGGGGCCTACGAGCAGTACTTC,CASTNLGAYEQYF
-,TRBV7-9,many,TRBJ1-2,TGTGCCAGCAGCTTCCCGGGGCACGATGGCTACACCTTC,CASSFPGHDGYTF
-,TRBV2,-,TRBJ1-1,TGTGCCAGCATCGGGGGCAGGAGCACTGAAGCTTTCTTT,CASIGGRSTEAFF
TRBD1,TRBV2,-,TRBJ1-4,TGTGCCAGCAGCGTGGACAGGGTATCCGAAAAACTGTTTTTT,CASSVDRVSEKLFF
-,TRBV11-1,-,TRBJ2-1,TGTGCCAGCAGCCCGGGGACCGGTCCCAATGAGCAGTTCTTC,CASSPGTGPNEQFF
-,TRBV3-1,-,TRBJ2-7,TGTGCCAGCAGCCAAGACAGTAACTACGAGCAGCACTTC,CASSQDSNYEQHF
-,TRBV10-3,few,TRBJ1-6,TGTGCCAGCATGAGGCCGAGCTCCTATAATTCACCCCTCCACTTT,CASMRPSSYNSPLHF
TRBD1,TRBV29-1,-,TRBJ1-1,TGCAGCGTTGACACAGGGGGTACTGAAGCTTTCTTT,CSVDTGGTEAFF
-,TRBV5-1,few,TRBJ2-7,TGCGCCAGCAGCCCGTTAAGGGGCGCATCCTACGAGCAGTACTTC,CASSPLRGASYEQYF
-,TRBV20-1,few,TRBJ2-5,TGCAGTGCTAGATCCCTGGAGACCCAGTACTTC,CSARSLETQYF
-,TRBV12-5,-,TRBJ2-2,TGTGCTAGTGGCCTCAATGGGGCCAACGGGGAGCTGTTTTTT,CASGLNGANGELFF
-,TRBV20-1,-,TRBJ1-5,TGCAGTGCTAGACCCCCGGGGGGGGGACGGACGTCGCCCCAGCATTTT,CSARPPGGGRTSPQHF
TRBD1,TRBV29-1,many,TRBJ2-7,TGCAGCGTTGAAGACGCCGGGACAGTTACCTACGAGCAGTACTTC,CSVEDAGTVTYEQYF
-,TRBV7-9,-,TRBJ1-4,TGTGCCGGGCAGGGGTACGACGAGCATGAAAAACTGTTTTTT,CAGQGYDEHEKLFF